The 7 T cell receptor beta chains reported below all come from one sample, sequenced in a study of control samples from healthy donors and cancer patients. Clones were sequenced by immunoSEQ multiplex PCR, and TCRdb holds only the in-frame ones, with some missing. The repertoire holds about 110,000 clones, with around 80% as singletons. Sequenced input: blood. The receptors derive from a young man in good health.

The rearrangement uses TRBV6-1 and TRBJ1-3, with D unresolved. V lost 2 bases and J 0 bases, leaving 11 bases between the germline ends. The germline gives CDR1 MNHNS, CDR2 SASEGT. CDR3 length: 16 amino acids. The CDR3 here is CASSERARNSGNTIYF. Here the CDR3 DNA reads TGTGCCAGCAGTGAAAGGGCAAGAAACTCTGGAAACACCATATATTTT.

This chain uses TRBV5-4 with TRBJ2-3; tentatively, D is TRBD1 (6 bases). V was trimmed by 4 bases and J by 4 bases, leaving 13 bases between them. This CDR3 comprises 14 residues. Germline assignment: CDR1 SGHNT and CDR2 YYREEE (reference sequence). CDR3 sequence: CASSPGAGADTQYF. CDR3 sequence (DNA): TGTGCCAGCAGCCCAGGGGCTGGAGCAGATACGCAGTATTTT.

The V and J genes are TRBV25-1 and TRBJ2-4, with no clear D. The CDR3 loop spans 11 amino acids. The germline V gene has CDR1 MGHDK and CDR2 SYGVNS. V lost 4 bases and J lost 8, with 6 bases in between. CDR3 sequence reads: CASSGGDIQYF. The CDR3, as DNA: TGTGCCAGCAGTGGGGGTGACATTCAGTACTTC.

The J gene is TRBJ2-1, the V gene TRBV7-2; weak D call: TRBD1 (5 bases). This CDR3 has 15 residues. Trimming cost V 3 bases and J 9 bases, with 18 bases left between them. Germline loops: CDR1 SGHTA, CDR2 FQGNSA. Written as DNA, the CDR3 is TGTGCCAGCAGCTTTTCGACAGTGGGAACTTCTGAGCAGTTCTTC. Its translation is CASSFSTVGTSEQFF. The variable domain in full, completed from reference TRBV7-2 and TRBJ2-1, reads GAGVSQSPSNKVTEKGKDVELRCDPISGHTALYWYRQSLGQGLEFLIYFQGNSAPDKSGLPSDRFSAERTGGSVSTLTIQRTQQEDSAVYLCASSFSTVGTSEQFFGPGTRLTVL.

This chain joins TRBV21-1 and TRBJ2-2; the table's D call of TRBD1 was not tested on the DNA. TRBV21-1 constitutes a pseudogene. CDR3 length equals 18 residues. The CDR3 sequence: CASSKRTEDSHGAGELFF. The CDR3 coding sequence is TGTGCCAGCAGCAAACGAACCGAGGACAGTCACGGGGCCGGGGAGCTGTTTTTT.

This clone was recorded only once. The V and J genes are TRBV6-2 or TRBV6-3 and TRBJ2-1, with a weak D call TRBD1 (6 bases). CDR3 length: 14 amino acids. The V gene's germline CDR1 is MNHEY and CDR2 SVGEGT. The V end was cut by 4 bases, the J end by 8 bases, with 15 bases between. In DNA, the CDR3 is TGTGCCAGCAGTTTACGAACAGGGATGGATGAGCAGTTCTTC. It translates to CASSLRTGMDEQFF.

This clone was recorded only once. V is TRBV28 and J is TRBJ1-3; no firm D call. The V end lost 8 bases, the J end lost 0 bases, and 11 bases lay between the germline ends. CDR1 and CDR2 (germline): MDHEN, SYDVKM. The CDR3 runs to 14 residues. CDR3 in DNA: TGTGCCAGCCTAAGATCGCTCTCTGGAAACACCATATATTTT. Residues: CASLRSLSGNTIYF.